This T cell receptor beta chain was documented in a study of blood T cell repertoires in COVID-19. The CDR3 spans 17 residues. Germline V gene sequence: CDR1 SGHTA, CDR2 FQGNSA. Trimming removed 2 bases from V and 4 bases from J; junction bases left unmatched: 9. In the study's own analysis: Counts of nucleated cells, estimated from reference gene primer amplification, were obtained. Sequencing was performed with immunoSEQ multiplex PCR; in TCRdb, only in-frame clones are kept and a portion is missing. V, J and clone size derive from that table, while D and trimming were established from the DNA sequence. The top ten hold roughly 23% of the sample, which has around 25,000 clones, around 87% seen once.

The V and J genes are TRBV7-2 and TRBJ2-1; 9 nucleotides agree with TRBD2. This TCR derives from a human donor with active COVID-19. The donor label of this sample is uncertain. Sequencing was carried out using peripheral blood. CDR3 nucleotide sequence: TGTGCCAGCAGCTTATGGAGCGGGGGGACGGGATACAATGAGCAGTTCTTC. Its protein is CASSLWSGGTGYNEQFF.